Below are 4 T cell receptor beta chains sequenced from a single sample in a study of shared clonotypes between healthy human individuals. Naive CD8 cells comprised CD45RO-negative, CCR7-positively selected cells, excluding terminally differentiated effector memory CD45RA+ cells. Only in-frame clones appear in the TCRdb table, and some are missing; sequencing was by immunoSEQ multiplex PCR. The sample gives about 2.1 million clones, more than 85% of which show up once; under 2% is in the top ten. The specimen sequenced was naive CD8+ T cells from PBMCs. The receptors come from a man between 18 and 29 years old in good health. Some clones in this sample may be carry-over from other donors' samples.

The chain is built from TRBV9 and TRBJ2-1; 8 bases are shared with TRBD2. Germline V gene sequence: CDR1 SGDLS, CDR2 YYNGEE. Trimming took 0 bases from V and 4 from J; bases not matched to a gene: 12. The CDR3 is 18 residues long. CDR3 sequence reads: CASSVGPPASGLYNEQFF. The CDR3, as DNA: TGTGCCAGCAGCGTAGGCCCCCCGGCTAGCGGGCTTTACAATGAGCAGTTCTTC. Based on the CDR3 plus reference TRBV9 and TRBJ2-1, the full variable domain is DSGVTQTPKHLITATGQRVTLRCSPRSGDLSVYWYQQSLDQGLQFLIQYYNGEERAKGNILERFSAQQFPDLHSELNLSSLELGDSALYFCASSVGPPASGLYNEQFFGPGTRLTVL.

The chain joins TRBV19 to TRBJ2-1, with D possibly TRBD1 on 5 matching bases. Germline-derived CDR1 and CDR2 are LNHDA and SQIVND (reference sequence). The CDR3 consists of 17 residues. Trimming shortened V by 6 bases and J by 1 base, and 19 bases separated the two germline ends. The CDR3 here is CASSPQQGEWSYNEQFF. The CDR3 DNA reads TGTGCCAGTAGCCCCCAGCAGGGCGAGTGGTCCTACAATGAGCAGTTCTTC.

The genes are TRBV27 and TRBJ1-1; D not certain. This CDR3 region has 11 residues. The V end was cut by 3 bases, the J end by 11 bases, with 10 bases between. Germline lookup yields CDR1 MNHEY and CDR2 SMNVEV (reference sequence). CDR3 region: CASSFGTDAFF. Here the CDR3 DNA reads TGTGCCAGCAGTTTTGGCACGGACGCTTTCTTT.

The chain uses TRBV28 and TRBJ2-3; TRBD1 might be the D (6 bases). The V and J ends lost 6 bases and 2 bases respectively, with 12 bases between them. There are 14 residues in the CDR3. Germline V gene data show CDR1 as MDHEN and CDR2 as SYDVKM. The CDR3 reads CASSSRTDTDTQYF. The CDR3 coding sequence is TGTGCCAGCAGCTCTCGGACAGACACAGATACGCAGTATTTT. Looking up the rest from reference TRBV28 and TRBJ2-3 gives the full variable domain: DVKVTQSSRYLVKRTGEKVFLECVQDMDHENMFWYRQDPGLGLRLIYFSYDVKMKEKGDIPEGYSVSREKKERFSLILESASTNQTSMYLCASSSRTDTDTQYFGPGTRLTVL.